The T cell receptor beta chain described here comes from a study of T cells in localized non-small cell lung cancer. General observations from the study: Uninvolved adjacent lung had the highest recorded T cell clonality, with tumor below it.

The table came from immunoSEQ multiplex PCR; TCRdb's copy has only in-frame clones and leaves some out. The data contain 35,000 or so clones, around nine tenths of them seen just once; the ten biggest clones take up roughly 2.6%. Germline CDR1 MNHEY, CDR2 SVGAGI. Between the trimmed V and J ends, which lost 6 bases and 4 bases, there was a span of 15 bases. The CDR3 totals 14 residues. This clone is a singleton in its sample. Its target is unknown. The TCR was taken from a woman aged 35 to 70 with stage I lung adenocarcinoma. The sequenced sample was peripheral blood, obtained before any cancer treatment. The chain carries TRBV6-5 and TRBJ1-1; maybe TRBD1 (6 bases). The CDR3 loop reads CASSLRGGTTEAFF. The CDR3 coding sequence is TGTGCCAGCAGCCTCCGAGGGGGAACCACTGAAGCTTTCTTT.